This entry describes one T cell receptor beta chain. Per the original methods: It was from reference gene primer amplification that nucleated cell counts were estimated. The data were produced by immunoSEQ multiplex PCR, yet TCRdb's version contains in-frame clones alone and is incomplete. V, J and clone size were drawn from that table, and D and trimming were deduced from the DNA. This sample has a few hundred thousand clones; roughly 85% occur once, and the top ten carry 5.1%. The record originates from a study of blood T cell repertoires in COVID-19. Overall study context: PBMCs, B-cell-depleted T cells, or T cells were the source of the cDNA or gDNA that made up the material.

Germline loops: CDR1 MNHEY, CDR2 SMNVEV (reference sequence). This CDR3 has 14 residues. The junction had 12 bases not matched to a gene; V was cut back by 7 bases and J by 7 bases. V is TRBV27 and J is TRBJ1-1, with 7 positions matching TRBD1. This TCR came from a man aged 50-60 years with active or convalescent COVID-19. The sequenced sample was peripheral blood. The CDR3 sequence: CASNSIRTGGEAFF. The CDR3 DNA follows: TGTGCCAGCAATTCTATTAGGACAGGTGGTGAAGCTTTCTTT.